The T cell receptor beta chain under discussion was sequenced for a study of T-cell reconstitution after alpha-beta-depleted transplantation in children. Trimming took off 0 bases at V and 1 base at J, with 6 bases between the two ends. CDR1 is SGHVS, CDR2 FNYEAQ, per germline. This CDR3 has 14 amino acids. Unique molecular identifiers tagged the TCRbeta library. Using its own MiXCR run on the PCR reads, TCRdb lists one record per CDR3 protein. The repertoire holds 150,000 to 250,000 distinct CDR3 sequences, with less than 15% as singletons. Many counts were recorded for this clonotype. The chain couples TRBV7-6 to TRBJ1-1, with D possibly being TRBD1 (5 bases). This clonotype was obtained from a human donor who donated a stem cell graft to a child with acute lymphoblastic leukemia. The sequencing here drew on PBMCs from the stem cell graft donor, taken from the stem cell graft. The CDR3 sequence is CASSLAGQNTEAFF. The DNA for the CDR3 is TGTGCCAGCAGCTTAGCTGGACAGAACACTGAAGCTTTCTTT.